The rows below give T cell receptor beta chains drawn from one sample of a study of PD-L1 blockade in urothelial cancer. Clones were sequenced by immunoSEQ multiplex PCR, and TCRdb holds only the in-frame ones, with some missing. The sample carries 60,000 to 85,000 clones, approximately 86% recorded once. Sequences were derived from PBMCs, sampled around atezolizumab (anti-PD-L1) treatment. These receptor sequences come from a woman in her sixties or seventies with urothelial cancer. Both conserved end residues are part of each CDR3. The D gene is left open where the match is weak. Expanded clones get a size class; other rows say once, few or many, or leave the size out.

size	V	length	J	D	CDR3	DNA
NA	TRBV25-1	17	TRBJ2-5	TRBD2	CASSESGLAGVRETQYF	TGTGCCAGCAGTGAATCCGGGCTAGCGGGAGTCAGGGAGACCCAGTACTTC
NA	TRBV6-5	15	TRBJ2-7	TRBD1	CASSYSQGASYEQYF	TGTGCCAGCAGTTACTCACAGGGGGCTTCCTACGAGCAGTACTTC
NA	TRBV11-1	13	TRBJ2-7	NA	CASSLGGRYEQYF	TGTGCCAGCAGCTTAGGAGGGCGTTACGAGCAGTACTTC
NA	TRBV6-1	17	TRBJ1-3	NA	CASSERYDSSSGNTIYF	TGTGCCAGCAGTGAAAGGTACGACAGTTCCTCTGGAAACACCATATATTTT
NA	TRBV5-1	14	TRBJ1-1	TRBD1	CASALQGANTEAFF	TGCGCCAGCGCCTTACAGGGGGCGAACACTGAAGCTTTCTTT
NA	TRBV5-1	14	TRBJ2-5	NA	CASSLGRSQETQYF	TGCGCCAGCAGCTTGGGGCGGAGCCAAGAGACCCAGTACTTC
NA	TRBV10-1	14	TRBJ1-1	TRBD1	CASSLTGSPAEAFF	TGCGCCAGCAGTTTGACAGGGTCGCCAGCTGAAGCTTTCTTT
NA	TRBV7-8	15	TRBJ1-1	NA	CASSLDRDPFTEAFF	TGTGCCAGCAGCTTAGACAGGGACCCCTTCACTGAAGCTTTCTTT
NA	TRBV11-2	15	TRBJ2-1	TRBD2	CASSFVGGRSDEQFF	TGTGCCAGCAGCTTCGTGGGCGGGAGGTCGGATGAGCAGTTCTTC
NA	TRBV10-3	16	TRBJ2-3	TRBD2	CAISEGTSGSTDTQYF	TGTGCCATCAGTGAAGGGACTAGCGGGAGCACAGATACGCAGTATTTT
NA	TRBV30	16	TRBJ2-5	TRBD2	CALLAWQRGGKETQYF	TGTGCCCTTTTGGCTTGGCAGCGGGGGGGTAAAGAGACCCAGTACTTC
once	TRBV10-2	14	TRBJ1-1	TRBD1	CASSWTGMNTEAFF	TGCGCCAGCAGTTGGACAGGGATGAACACTGAAGCTTTCTTT
NA	TRBV6-5	15	TRBJ2-5	TRBD1	CASSLGTGDQETQYF	TGTGCCAGCAGTTTGGGGACAGGGGACCAGGAGACCCAGTACTTC
NA	TRBV7-2	16	TRBJ2-3	NA	CASSLTRDSRTDTQYF	TGTGCCAGCAGCTTGACCCGGGACTCACGCACAGATACGCAGTATTTT
NA	TRBV10-1	16	TRBJ2-3	NA	CASSESDGTSTDTQYF	TGCGCCAGCAGTGAGTCGGACGGGACAAGCACAGATACGCAGTATTTT
NA	TRBV30	13	TRBJ1-5	TRBD1	CAYRQGATKPQHF	TGTGCCTATAGACAGGGGGCTACAAAGCCCCAGCATTTT
NA	TRBV28	14	TRBJ2-1	TRBD2	CASSYGTSGRVKFF	TGTGCCAGCAGTTATGGGACTAGCGGGAGGGTTAAGTTCTTC
NA	TRBV19	13	TRBJ1-2	TRBD1	CASSDTGGYGYTF	TGTGCCAGTAGCGACACAGGGGGCTACGGCTACACCTTC
once	TRBV2	16	TRBJ2-3	TRBD2	CASSEAQRGASDTQYF	TGTGCCAGCAGTGAAGCCCAGCGGGGGGCCTCAGATACGCAGTATTTT
NA	TRBV11-2	15	TRBJ2-1	NA	CASSLVYSIYNEQFF	TGTGCCAGCAGCTTGGTCTACAGCATCTACAATGAGCAGTTCTTC
NA	TRBV19	16	TRBJ2-4	TRBD1	CASSVGQGLAKNIQYF	TGTGCCAGTAGTGTGGGACAGGGACTCGCCAAAAACATTCAGTACTTC
NA	TRBV29-1	18	TRBJ2-4	NA	CSVAPQEVGPMAKNIQYF	TGCAGCGTTGCCCCGCAGGAAGTGGGGCCCATGGCCAAAAACATTCAGTACTTC
NA	TRBV2	11	TRBJ2-7	NA	CANTGTYEQYF	TGTGCCAACACAGGGACCTACGAGCAGTACTTC
NA	TRBV7-9	16	TRBJ1-1	TRBD1	CASSLLALDRGREAFF	TGTGCCAGCAGCTTACTGGCCTTGGACAGGGGGCGGGAAGCTTTCTTT
NA	TRBV5-5	17	TRBJ2-5	TRBD2	CASSWAPGTSGQETQYF	TGTGCCAGCAGCTGGGCCCCCGGGACTAGCGGCCAAGAGACCCAGTACTTC
NA	TRBV5-4	14	TRBJ2-7	TRBD1	CASSLRDRNYEQYF	TGTGCCAGCAGCCTCCGGGACAGGAACTACGAGCAGTACTTC
NA	TRBV5-4	13	TRBJ2-7	TRBD1	CASSTDRVGEQYF	TGTGCCAGCAGTACCGACAGGGTGGGGGAGCAGTACTTC
NA	TRBV6-6	14	TRBJ1-5	TRBD1	CASRETGGNQPQHF	TGTGCCAGCAGGGAGACAGGGGGGAATCAGCCCCAGCATTTT
NA	TRBV5-1	16	TRBJ2-2	TRBD1	CASSTGQGEVTGELFF	TGCGCCAGCAGCACGGGACAGGGGGAAGTTACCGGGGAGCTGTTTTTT
once	TRBV11-2	16	TRBJ2-1	NA	CASSLVGAAGVNEQFF	TGTGCCAGCAGCTTAGTTGGAGCCGCCGGGGTCAATGAGCAGTTCTTC
NA	TRBV29-1	15	TRBJ2-7	TRBD2	CSVEDLGGRPYEQYF	TGCAGCGTTGAAGATCTGGGCGGGAGACCGTACGAGCAGTACTTC
once	TRBV28	14	TRBJ2-1	NA	CASIKGGARDEQFF	TGTGCCAGCATCAAGGGCGGGGCCCGGGACGAGCAGTTCTTC